This T cell receptor (beta chain) is from a study of cytomegalovirus exposure and HLA in healthy donors. V was pared by 5 bases and J by 1 base, with 6 bases between. CDR3 length: 14 amino acids. Per germline, CDR1 MNHEY and CDR2 SVGAGI. Primers: 60 Vbeta forward and 13 Jbeta reverse. Data came from immunoSEQ multiplex PCR; TCRdb stores just in-frame clones and leaves some out. In the table there are some 140,000 clones, about 74% of which are singletons. Study conclusions and caveats: The study listed some 160 cytomegalovirus-associated TCR beta chains. In all likelihood, a cluster of highly shared sequence variants was a sequencing artifact.

This clone appeared a few times. Its antigen remains unidentified. Material: PBMCs. This TCR derives from a woman between 40 and 50 years old in good health and CMV-seronegative. V usage is TRBV6-5 and J usage is TRBJ2-6, with D perhaps matching TRBD1 (6 bases). Here the CDR3 reads CASSRGSGANVLTF. The CDR3, as DNA: TGTGCCAGCAGTAGGGGGTCTGGGGCCAACGTCCTGACTTTC.